Listed below are T cell receptor beta chains from one sample, sequenced in a study of control samples from healthy donors and cancer patients. Clones were read by immunoSEQ multiplex PCR, and TCRdb kept only the in-frame ones, dropping some. The sample yields over 85,000 clones, over 75% seen once. The sample comprised PBMCs. The source of these receptors is a woman aged 60-75 years with lung cancer. Each CDR3 is given with its conserved first and last residue. D genes are given only for firm matches. Clone size is shown for a subset of rows, as once, few, many or a class of expanded clone.

D,V,J,size,CDR3,DNA
TRBD1,TRBV19,TRBJ1-2,NA,CATGGTGVHYGYTF,TGTGCCACCGGGGGGACAGGGGTCCACTATGGCTACACCTTC
TRBD1,TRBV29-1,TRBJ2-3,NA,CSAETGVADTQYF,TGCAGCGCTGAGACAGGGGTGGCAGATACGCAGTATTTT
NA,TRBV9,TRBJ2-7,NA,CASSVAPKTGTETPEQYF,TGTGCCAGCAGCGTAGCTCCCAAGACAGGAACTGAAACGCCGGAGCAGTACTTC
TRBD1,TRBV4-2,TRBJ1-5,NA,CASRDRGVGSNQPQHF,TGTGCCAGCAGGGACAGGGGGGTTGGTAGCAATCAGCCCCAGCATTTT
NA,TRBV7-2,TRBJ2-1,NA,CASSPSVHYNEQFF,TGTGCCAGCAGCCCCTCGGTCCACTACAATGAGCAGTTCTTC
NA,TRBV19,TRBJ2-2,NA,CASTRPGPSRLFF,TGTGCCAGTACCCGACCGGGACCTAGTCGGCTGTTTTTT
NA,TRBV2,TRBJ1-4,NA,CASRILGTHNEKLFF,TGTGCCAGCCGAATACTCGGGACGCATAATGAAAAACTGTTTTTT
TRBD1,TRBV2,TRBJ1-5,NA,CASSGTGGRQPQHF,TGTGCCAGCAGTGGGACAGGGGGCAGGCAGCCCCAGCATTTT
TRBD1,TRBV19,TRBJ1-2,NA,CASGDRDFYGYTF,TGTGCCAGTGGGGACAGGGATTTCTATGGCTACACCTTC
NA,TRBV7-3,TRBJ2-7,NA,CASSSGPSREQYF,TGTGCCAGCAGTTCAGGACCCTCTCGGGAGCAGTACTTC
NA,TRBV11-1,TRBJ2-5,NA,CASSLEYSGAQETQYF,TGTGCCAGCAGCTTAGAGTACAGCGGAGCCCAAGAGACCCAGTACTTC
NA,TRBV6-4,TRBJ2-3,few,CASSGGAGEATDTQYF,TGTGCCAGCAGTGGGGGAGCAGGGGAAGCCACAGATACGCAGTATTTT
NA,TRBV2,TRBJ1-5,NA,CASTRDSNQPQHF,TGTGCCAGCACGAGAGATAGCAATCAGCCCCAGCATTTT
NA,TRBV30,TRBJ1-2,NA,CAWSPITSRDGYTF,TGTGCCTGGAGCCCAATCACATCCAGGGATGGCTACACCTTC
NA,TRBV27,TRBJ2-2,once,CASAIGVLRDTGELFF,TGTGCCAGCGCGATAGGGGTTCTCCGGGACACCGGGGAGCTGTTTTTT
NA,TRBV19,TRBJ1-5,NA,CASSIDQGGGNQPQHF,TGTGCCAGTAGTATAGATCAAGGAGGCGGCAATCAGCCCCAGCATTTT
NA,TRBV5-1,TRBJ2-1,NA,CASSLAQGHNEQFF,TGCGCCAGCAGCTTGGCTCAGGGACACAATGAGCAGTTCTTC
TRBD2,TRBV28,TRBJ2-2,NA,CASSSPGTSGHTGELFF,TGTGCCAGCAGTTCCCCCGGGACTAGCGGACACACCGGGGAGCTGTTTTTT
NA,TRBV5-1,TRBJ2-3,NA,CASRGGGPSTDTQYF,TGCGCCAGCAGAGGGGGGGGGCCCAGCACAGATACGCAGTATTTT
NA,TRBV9,TRBJ1-5,few,CASSVDGSNQPQHF,TGTGCCAGCAGCGTAGATGGGAGCAATCAGCCCCAGCATTTT
NA,TRBV19,TRBJ2-7,NA,CASSMKGIPFYEQYF,TGTGCCAGTAGTATGAAAGGGATTCCGTTCTACGAGCAGTACTTC
NA,TRBV15,TRBJ1-5,NA,CATSDLMGNVDQPQHF,TGTGCCACCAGCGACTTGATGGGGAATGTGGATCAGCCCCAGCATTTT
NA,TRBV14,TRBJ1-4,NA,CASGEAEQTEKLFF,TGTGCCAGCGGTGAGGCAGAGCAGACTGAAAAACTGTTTTTT
TRBD1,TRBV11-3,TRBJ1-1,NA,CASSETGDNTEAFF,TGTGCCAGCAGCGAGACAGGGGACAACACTGAAGCTTTCTTT
NA,TRBV7-2,TRBJ2-1,NA,CASSLTPWGVNNEQFF,TGTGCCAGCAGCTTAACCCCCTGGGGCGTAAACAATGAGCAGTTCTTC
NA,TRBV27,TRBJ2-3,NA,CASSPVLGDTQYF,TGTGCCAGCAGTCCGGTCCTAGGGGATACGCAGTATTTT
TRBD1,TRBV7-3,TRBJ1-2,NA,CASSSTGGYGYTF,TGTGCCAGCAGCTCAACAGGGGGGTATGGCTACACCTTC
NA,TRBV9,TRBJ1-2,NA,CASSPAEGTLYGYTF,TGTGCCAGCAGCCCCGCAGAGGGGACTCTATATGGCTACACCTTC
NA,TRBV10-3,TRBJ1-1,NA,CAISLDGTNTEAFF,TGTGCCATCAGCTTGGACGGGACTAACACTGAAGCTTTCTTT
NA,TRBV6-5,TRBJ1-1,NA,CASSYTDMNTEAFF,TGTGCCAGCAGTTATACAGACATGAACACTGAAGCTTTCTTT
TRBD1,TRBV5-6,TRBJ2-7,NA,CASSPGTGGSEQYF,TGTGCCAGCAGCCCGGGGACAGGGGGCTCCGAGCAGTACTTC
NA,TRBV6-2/TRBV6-3,TRBJ1-2,NA,CASSSAGHGYTF,TGTGCCAGCAGTTCCGCGGGCCATGGCTACACCTTC
NA,TRBV24-1,TRBJ2-1,NA,CATSDSSVASSYNEQFF,TGTGCCACCAGTGATTCCTCGGTAGCGAGCTCCTACAATGAGCAGTTCTTC
TRBD2,TRBV15,TRBJ2-5,NA,CATSRDRGGSSGGETQYF,TGTGCCACCAGCAGAGATCGGGGAGGGTCTAGCGGGGGAGAGACCCAGTACTTC
TRBD2,TRBV7-2,TRBJ2-5,NA,CASSLGLAGGQKTQYF,TGTGCCAGCAGCCTTGGACTAGCGGGGGGGCAGAAGACCCAGTACTTC
NA,TRBV7-2,TRBJ2-1,NA,CASSLPDTYNEQFF,TGTGCCAGCAGCTTACCGGATACCTACAATGAGCAGTTCTTC
NA,TRBV6-5,TRBJ2-2,once,CASRTAELFF,TGTGCCAGCAGGACCGCGGAGCTGTTTTTT
TRBD1,TRBV19,TRBJ2-3,NA,CASSSRGQTDTQYF,TGTGCCAGTAGTTCCAGGGGGCAAACAGATACGCAGTATTTT
NA,TRBV5-6,TRBJ2-3,NA,CASTFGGDTQYF,TGTGCCAGCACCTTCGGTGGGGATACGCAGTATTTT
NA,TRBV30,TRBJ2-7,NA,CAWRARGNSYEQYF,TGTGCCTGGAGAGCACGGGGTAACTCCTACGAGCAGTACTTC
TRBD2,TRBV5-5,TRBJ2-1,NA,CASSQGLAGAGEQFF,TGTGCCAGCAGCCAAGGGCTAGCGGGAGCCGGTGAGCAGTTCTTC
TRBD1,TRBV19,TRBJ2-7,NA,CASAGTGSYEQYF,TGTGCCAGTGCCGGGACAGGTTCCTACGAGCAGTACTTC
NA,TRBV7-3,TRBJ1-2,NA,CASSLGESYGYTF,TGTGCCAGCAGCCTTGGGGAGTCCTATGGCTACACCTTC
NA,TRBV18,TRBJ2-3,NA,CASSPLSTDTQYF,TGTGCCAGCTCACCCCTCAGCACAGATACGCAGTATTTT
NA,TRBV7-2,TRBJ1-2,NA,CASSAQGFADGYTF,TGTGCCAGCAGCGCCCAGGGGTTTGCGGATGGCTACACCTTC
TRBD1,TRBV7-9,TRBJ2-7,many,CASSFARTGSLYEQYF,TGTGCCAGCAGCTTTGCTAGGACAGGGTCCCTCTACGAGCAGTACTTC
NA,TRBV9,TRBJ1-2,few,CASSVDQWGYTF,TGTGCCAGCAGCGTAGATCAATGGGGCTACACCTTC
NA,TRBV23-1,TRBJ1-2,NA,CASSQEGYTF,TGCGCCAGCAGTCAGGAGGGCTACACCTTC
TRBD1,TRBV19,TRBJ2-7,NA,CASSMVGQNYEQYF,TGTGCCAGTAGTATGGTGGGACAGAACTACGAGCAGTACTTC
NA,TRBV5-1,TRBJ2-1,NA,CASSLPQGLYNEQFF,TGCGCCAGCAGCTTGCCTCAGGGCCTATACAATGAGCAGTTCTTC
NA,TRBV2,TRBJ1-5,NA,CASTALPSNQPQHF,TGTGCCAGCACAGCTCTCCCTTCCAATCAGCCCCAGCATTTT